These T cell receptor beta chains were read from a single sample in a study of control samples from healthy donors and cancer patients. Method: immunoSEQ multiplex PCR; TCRdb's copy keeps in-frame clones and lacks some. The table lists nearly 200,000 clones, about 89% of them singletons. The material sequenced was blood. The receptors derive from a man aged 30 to 39 in good health. Each CDR3 is given with its conserved first and last residue. Fields, in order: clone size, J gene, D gene, V gene, CDR3 protein, CDR3 DNA. A D gene is named only where the DNA matches it firmly. For some rows the clone size is stated as once, few or many, or as a class when expanded; others skip it.

once	TRBJ1-5	-	TRBV18	CASSPRDKPNQPQHF	TGTGCCAGCTCACCTCGGGACAAGCCTAATCAGCCCCAGCATTTT
once	TRBJ2-5	TRBD2	TRBV4-1	CASSHNSGGTGEQYF	TGCGCCAGCAGCCATAATAGCGGGGGAACGGGAGAGCAGTACTTC
-	TRBJ2-2	-	TRBV11-2	CASSFRGRGGDGELFF	TGTGCCAGCAGCTTCAGGGGTAGGGGAGGTGACGGGGAGCTGTTTTTT
-	TRBJ2-2	-	TRBV9	CASSGKESYRAMNTGELFF	TGTGCCAGCAGCGGCAAAGAGTCCTACAGAGCAATGAACACCGGGGAGCTGTTTTTT
-	TRBJ2-5	-	TRBV19	CASSIGDSRETQYF	TGTGCCAGTAGTATCGGAGACAGTCGGGAGACCCAGTACTTC
-	TRBJ1-2	-	TRBV5-4	CASSQGGADGYTF	TGTGCCAGCAGCCAGGGAGGGGCAGATGGCTACACCTTC
-	TRBJ1-2	TRBD1	TRBV7-8	CASSLSGQAGDYGYTF	TGTGCCAGCAGCTTGTCCGGACAGGCGGGAGACTATGGCTACACCTTC
-	TRBJ2-7	TRBD2	TRBV10-3	CATRLTSGSYEQYF	TGTGCCACCCGATTGACTAGCGGGAGCTACGAGCAGTACTTC
-	TRBJ1-2	TRBD1	TRBV30	CAWSVQGGYGYTF	TGTGCCTGGAGTGTACAGGGGGGCTATGGCTACACCTTC
-	TRBJ2-2	-	TRBV24-1	CATSATLGNTGELFF	TGTGCCACCAGTGCCACCCTGGGGAACACCGGGGAGCTGTTTTTT
-	TRBJ2-2	-	TRBV5-1	CASSLEGQARNTGELFF	TGCGCCAGCAGCTTGGAAGGACAAGCCCGCAACACCGGGGAGCTGTTTTTT
-	TRBJ1-4	-	TRBV5-6	CASRLSSREREKLFF	TGTGCCAGCAGATTATCGAGCAGGGAGCGTGAAAAACTGTTTTTT
-	TRBJ2-7	TRBD1	TRBV2	CASRTDRGYYEQYF	TGTGCCAGCAGAACGGACAGGGGATACTACGAGCAGTACTTC
once	TRBJ1-2	TRBD1	TRBV4-1	CASSQEEVTGRDYGYTF	TGCGCCAGCAGCCAGGAGGAGGTGACAGGGAGGGACTATGGCTACACCTTC
once	TRBJ1-1	TRBD1	TRBV6-5	CALGTGDMNTEAFF	TGTGCCTTGGGGACAGGGGACATGAACACTGAAGCTTTCTTT
-	TRBJ1-2	-	TRBV7-8	CASSLFLAENGYTF	TGTGCCAGCAGCTTATTTCTGGCAGAAAATGGCTACACCTTC
-	TRBJ1-1	-	TRBV5-6	CASSLDGGGGRGTEAFF	TGTGCCAGCAGCTTGGACGGAGGGGGAGGTCGGGGCACTGAAGCTTTCTTT
once	TRBJ2-5	-	TRBV3-1/TRBV3-2	CASSQTDEQETQYF	TGTGCCAGCAGCCAAACCGACGAACAAGAGACCCAGTACTTC
-	TRBJ2-1	-	TRBV7-2	CASSLGFSGASYNEQFF	TGTGCCAGCAGCTTAGGTTTTTCAGGGGCGTCGTACAATGAGCAGTTCTTC
-	TRBJ1-2	-	TRBV6-2/TRBV6-3	CASSLGRTYGYTF	TGTGCCAGCAGTTTGGGACGGACCTATGGCTACACCTTC
-	TRBJ1-5	TRBD1	TRBV18	CASSTGQEGQPQHF	TGTGCCAGCTCAACAGGACAGGAAGGTCAGCCCCAGCATTTT
-	TRBJ2-5	-	TRBV19	CASSRPGGGETQYF	TGTGCCAGTAGTAGACCGGGGGGCGGGGAGACCCAGTACTTC
-	TRBJ1-1	-	TRBV18	CASSRGGGMNTEAFF	TGTGCCAGCTCACGGGGTGGCGGAATGAACACTGAAGCTTTCTTT
once	TRBJ1-3	-	TRBV5-5	CASSFGGANSGNTIYF	TGTGCCAGCAGCTTCGGAGGAGCTAACTCTGGAAACACCATATATTTT
-	TRBJ2-1	-	TRBV19	CASSPRGENEQFF	TGTGCCAGTAGTCCCCGCGGGGAGAATGAGCAGTTCTTC
few	TRBJ1-4	-	TRBV6-5	CASSPVWGGEKLFF	TGTGCCAGCAGTCCAGTATGGGGGGGTGAAAAACTGTTTTTT
-	TRBJ1-1	-	TRBV5-1	CASSLDPGSNTEAFF	TGCGCCAGCAGCTTGGATCCAGGGTCGAACACTGAAGCTTTCTTT
few	TRBJ2-1	-	TRBV2	CASSEAGTQFF	TGTGCCAGCAGTGAGGCAGGGACCCAGTTCTTC
once	TRBJ1-6	-	TRBV5-6	CASSLYRKGSLNSPLHF	TGTGCCAGCAGCTTGTATAGGAAGGGCAGCCTTAATTCACCCCTCCACTTT
-	TRBJ1-3	TRBD1	TRBV23-1	CASAARGDRGFSGNTIYF	TGCGCCAGCGCCGCCAGGGGGGACAGGGGGTTCTCTGGAAACACCATATATTTT
-	TRBJ1-1	-	TRBV12-3/TRBV12-4	CASTTRGGTEAFF	TGTGCCAGCACAACCAGGGGAGGAACTGAAGCTTTCTTT
-	TRBJ1-6	-	TRBV14	CASSQDISNSPLHF	TGTGCCAGCAGCCAAGATATCAGCAATTCACCCCTCCACTTT
-	TRBJ1-5	TRBD1	TRBV29-1	CSALTGQPQHF	TGCAGCGCTCTGACAGGGCAGCCCCAGCATTTT
-	TRBJ2-3	-	TRBV9	CASSVGGGDTQYF	TGTGCCAGCAGCGTAGGGGGTGGAGATACGCAGTATTTT
-	TRBJ1-6	-	TRBV7-8	CASSLDWQGESPLHF	TGTGCCAGCAGCTTAGACTGGCAGGGAGAATCACCCCTCCACTTT
-	TRBJ2-7	-	TRBV12-2	CASRLAYLICDRGPPCSYEQYF	TGTGCAAGTCGCTTAGCGTACTTAATCTGCGACAGGGGGCCACCTTGCTCCTACGAGCAGTACTTC
once	TRBJ1-6	-	TRBV12-3/TRBV12-4	CASSSLVNTPLHF	TGTGCCAGCAGTTCCCTGGTTAATACACCCCTCCACTTT
-	TRBJ1-2	-	TRBV30	CAWSVIGRGTANYGYTF	TGTGCCTGGAGTGTAATCGGGAGGGGTACCGCTAACTATGGCTACACCTTC
once	TRBJ1-6	-	TRBV3-1/TRBV3-2	CASSFQGSPLHF	TGTGCCAGCAGCTTTCAAGGATCACCCCTCCACTTT
few	TRBJ1-5	-	TRBV5-8	CASSTRGGGFKSRNQPQHF	TGTGCCAGCAGCACTCGGGGGGGTGGGTTCAAGTCCCGCAATCAGCCCCAGCATTTT
-	TRBJ2-3	TRBD2	TRBV13	CASRLAGGPDTQYF	TGTGCCAGCCGACTAGCGGGGGGGCCGGATACGCAGTATTTT
-	TRBJ1-5	TRBD1	TRBV6-1	CASSDRDRAYSNQPQHF	TGTGCCAGCAGTGATCGAGACAGGGCCTATAGCAATCAGCCCCAGCATTTT
-	TRBJ1-4	-	TRBV24-1	CATTDGGKGEKLFF	TGTGCCACCACGGACGGGGGGAAGGGCGAAAAACTGTTTTTT
-	TRBJ1-5	TRBD1	TRBV4-1	CASSQYPTGQGDQPQHF	TGCGCCAGCAGCCAATATCCCACTGGACAGGGGGATCAGCCCCAGCATTTT